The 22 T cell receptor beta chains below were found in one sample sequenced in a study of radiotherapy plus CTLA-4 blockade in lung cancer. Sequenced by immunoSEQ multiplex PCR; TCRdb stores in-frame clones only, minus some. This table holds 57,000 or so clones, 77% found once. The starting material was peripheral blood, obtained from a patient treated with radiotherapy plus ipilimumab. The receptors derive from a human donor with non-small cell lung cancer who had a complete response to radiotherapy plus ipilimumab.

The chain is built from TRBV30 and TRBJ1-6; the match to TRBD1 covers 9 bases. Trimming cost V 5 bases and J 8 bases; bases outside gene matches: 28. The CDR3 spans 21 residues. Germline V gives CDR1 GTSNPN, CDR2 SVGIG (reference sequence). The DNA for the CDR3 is TGTGCCTGGGGAGCAGGACAGGGGATTTTTGCAACTTCCCCTGGTCATTCACCCCTCCACTTT. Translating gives CAWGAGQGIFATSPGHSPLHF.

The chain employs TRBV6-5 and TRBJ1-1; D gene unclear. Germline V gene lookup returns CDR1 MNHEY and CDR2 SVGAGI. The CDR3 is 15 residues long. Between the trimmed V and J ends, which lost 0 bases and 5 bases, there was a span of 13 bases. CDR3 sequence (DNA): TGTGCCAGCAGTTACTCGTTCCGGGGAAAGACTGAAGCTTTCTTT. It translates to CASSYSFRGKTEAFF.

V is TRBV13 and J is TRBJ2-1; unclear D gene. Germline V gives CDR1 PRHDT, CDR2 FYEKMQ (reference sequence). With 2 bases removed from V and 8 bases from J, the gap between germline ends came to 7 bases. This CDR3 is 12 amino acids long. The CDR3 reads CASSLWVDEQFF. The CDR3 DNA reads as TGTGCCAGCAGCTTATGGGTCGATGAGCAGTTCTTC.

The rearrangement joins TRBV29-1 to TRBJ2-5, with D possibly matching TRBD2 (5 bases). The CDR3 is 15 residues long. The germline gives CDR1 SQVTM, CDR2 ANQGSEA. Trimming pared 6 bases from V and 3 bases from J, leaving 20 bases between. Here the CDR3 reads CSVVRNPGVEETQYF. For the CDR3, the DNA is TGCAGCGTCGTTCGGAACCCCGGGGTTGAAGAGACCCAGTACTTC. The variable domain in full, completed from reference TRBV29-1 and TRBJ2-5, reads SAVISQKPSRDICQRGTSLTIQCQVDSQVTMMFWYRQQPGQSLTLIATANQGSEATYESGFVIDKFPISRPNLTFSTLTVSNMSPEDSSIYLCSVVRNPGVEETQYFGPGTRLLVL.

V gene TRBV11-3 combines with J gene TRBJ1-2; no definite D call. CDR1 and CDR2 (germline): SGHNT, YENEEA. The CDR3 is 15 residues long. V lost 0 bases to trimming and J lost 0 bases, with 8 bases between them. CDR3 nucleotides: TGTGCCAGCAGCTTAGATCCAGACGCTAACTATGGCTACACCTTC. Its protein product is CASSLDPDANYGYTF.

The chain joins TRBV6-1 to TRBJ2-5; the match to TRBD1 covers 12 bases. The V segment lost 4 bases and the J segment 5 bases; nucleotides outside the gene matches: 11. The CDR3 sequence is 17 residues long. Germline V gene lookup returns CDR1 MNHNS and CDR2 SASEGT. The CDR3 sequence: CASSGNRDRGQDETQYF. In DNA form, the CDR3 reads TGTGCCAGCAGTGGAAACCGGGACAGGGGGCAGGATGAGACCCAGTACTTC.

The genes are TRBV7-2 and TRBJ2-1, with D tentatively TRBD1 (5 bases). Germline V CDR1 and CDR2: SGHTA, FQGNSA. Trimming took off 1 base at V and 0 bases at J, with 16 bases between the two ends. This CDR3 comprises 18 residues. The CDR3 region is CASSLGGGHLTSYNEQFF. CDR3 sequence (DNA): TGTGCCAGCAGCTTAGGGGGCGGACACCTAACCTCCTACAATGAGCAGTTCTTC.

The CDR3 reads CASSQVLDRGGYTF. As DNA, the CDR3 is TGCGCCAGCAGCCAAGTGCTGGACAGGGGAGGCTACACCTTC. The chain employs TRBV4-1 and TRBJ1-2; 9 nucleotides agree with TRBD1. The V gene end was trimmed by 1 base and the J gene end by 8 bases; junction bases not matched to a gene: 5. This CDR3 is 14 amino acids long. CDR1 MGHRA and CDR2 YSYEKL come from the germline V gene.

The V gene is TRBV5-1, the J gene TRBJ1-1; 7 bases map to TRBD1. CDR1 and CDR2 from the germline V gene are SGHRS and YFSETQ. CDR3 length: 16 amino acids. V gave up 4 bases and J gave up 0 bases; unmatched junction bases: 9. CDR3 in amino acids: CASSLRGFYMNTEAFF. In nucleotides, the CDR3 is TGCGCCAGCAGCCTCAGGGGGTTCTACATGAACACTGAAGCTTTCTTT. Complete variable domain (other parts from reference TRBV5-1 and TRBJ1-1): KAGVTQTPRYLIKTRGQQVTLSCSPISGHRSVSWYQQTPGQGLQFLFEYFSETQRNKGNFPGRFSGRQFSNSRSEMNVSTLELGDSALYLCASSLRGFYMNTEAFFGQGTRLTVV.

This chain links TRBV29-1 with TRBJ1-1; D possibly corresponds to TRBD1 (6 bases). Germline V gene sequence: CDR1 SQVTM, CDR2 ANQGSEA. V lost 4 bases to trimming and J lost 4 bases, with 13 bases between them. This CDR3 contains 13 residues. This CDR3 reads CSVGPRGSTEAFF. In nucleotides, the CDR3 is TGCAGCGTTGGCCCCAGGGGTAGCACTGAAGCTTTCTTT. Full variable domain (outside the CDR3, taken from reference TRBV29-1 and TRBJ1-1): SAVISQKPSRDICQRGTSLTIQCQVDSQVTMMFWYRQQPGQSLTLIATANQGSEATYESGFVIDKFPISRPNLTFSTLTVSNMSPEDSSIYLCSVGPRGSTEAFFGQGTRLTVV.

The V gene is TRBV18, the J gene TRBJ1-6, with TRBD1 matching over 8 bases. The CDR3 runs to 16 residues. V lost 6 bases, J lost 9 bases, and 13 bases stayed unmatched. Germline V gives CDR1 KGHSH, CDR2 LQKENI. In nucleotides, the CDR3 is TGTGCCAGCTCCCCCACTTCGACAGGGGCCAGTTCACCCCTCCACTTT. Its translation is CASSPTSTGASSPLHF.

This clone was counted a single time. CDR3 nucleotide sequence: TGTGCCAGCAGCTTAGGTCCAGCGCAACCCTACGAGCAGTACGTC. Its protein is CASSLGPAQPYEQYV. The chain joins TRBV7-8 to TRBJ2-7; the D is unclear. Trimming shortened V by 1 base and J by 2 bases, and 12 bases separated the two germline ends. Germline-derived CDR1 and CDR2 are SGHVS and FQNEAQ. CDR3 length: 15 residues.

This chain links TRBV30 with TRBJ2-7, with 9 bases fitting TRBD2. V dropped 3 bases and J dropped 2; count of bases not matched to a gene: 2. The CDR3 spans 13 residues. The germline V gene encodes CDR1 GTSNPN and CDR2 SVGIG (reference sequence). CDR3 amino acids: CAWRRGGAYEQYV. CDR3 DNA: TGTGCCTGGAGGCGGGGGGGGGCCTACGAGCAGTACGTC.

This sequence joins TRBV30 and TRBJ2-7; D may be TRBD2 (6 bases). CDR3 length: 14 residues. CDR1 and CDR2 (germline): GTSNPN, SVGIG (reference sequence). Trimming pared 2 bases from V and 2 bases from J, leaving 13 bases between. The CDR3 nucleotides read TGTGCCTGGAGTAAAGGGACGGGGGCCTACGAGCAGTACGTC. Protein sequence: CAWSKGTGAYEQYV.

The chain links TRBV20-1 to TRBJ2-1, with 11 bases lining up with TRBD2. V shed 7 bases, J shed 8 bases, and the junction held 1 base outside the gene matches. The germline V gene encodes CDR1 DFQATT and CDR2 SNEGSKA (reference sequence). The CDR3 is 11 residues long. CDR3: CSGGLADEQFF. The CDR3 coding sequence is TGCAGTGGGGGACTAGCGGATGAGCAGTTCTTC.

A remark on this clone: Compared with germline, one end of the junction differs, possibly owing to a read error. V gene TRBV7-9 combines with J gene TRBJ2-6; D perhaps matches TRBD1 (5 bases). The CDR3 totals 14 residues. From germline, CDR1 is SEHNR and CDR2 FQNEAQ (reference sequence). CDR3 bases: TGTGCCAGCAGCTTAAGCTCTGGGGCCAACGTCCCGACTTTC. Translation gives CASSLSSGANVPTF.

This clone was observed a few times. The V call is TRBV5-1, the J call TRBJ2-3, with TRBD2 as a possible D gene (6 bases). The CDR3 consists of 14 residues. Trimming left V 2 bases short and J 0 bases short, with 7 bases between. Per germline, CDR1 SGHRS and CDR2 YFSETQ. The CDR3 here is CASSFGTSTDTQYF. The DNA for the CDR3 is TGCGCCAGCAGCTTTGGGACTAGCACAGATACGCAGTATTTT.

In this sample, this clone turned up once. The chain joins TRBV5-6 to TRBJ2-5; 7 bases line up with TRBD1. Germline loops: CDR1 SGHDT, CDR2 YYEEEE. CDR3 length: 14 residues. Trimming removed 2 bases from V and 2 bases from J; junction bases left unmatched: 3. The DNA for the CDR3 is TGTGCCAGCAGCTTCTGGACAGGTCAAGAGACCCAGTACTTC. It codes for CASSFWTGQETQYF.

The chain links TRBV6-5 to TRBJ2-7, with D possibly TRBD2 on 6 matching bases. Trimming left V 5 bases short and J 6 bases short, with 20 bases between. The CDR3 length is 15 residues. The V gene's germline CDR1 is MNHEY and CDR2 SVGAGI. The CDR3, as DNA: TGTGCCAGCAGTACCGTGAGTGCGGAGGGCCCCGAGCAGTACGTC. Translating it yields CASSTVSAEGPEQYV.

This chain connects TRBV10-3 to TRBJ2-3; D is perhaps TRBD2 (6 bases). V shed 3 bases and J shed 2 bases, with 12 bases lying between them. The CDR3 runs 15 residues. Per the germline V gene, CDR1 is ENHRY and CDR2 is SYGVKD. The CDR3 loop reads CAISEGLAYTDTQYF. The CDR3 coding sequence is TGTGCCATCAGTGAAGGGCTAGCGTACACAGATACGCAGTATTTT.

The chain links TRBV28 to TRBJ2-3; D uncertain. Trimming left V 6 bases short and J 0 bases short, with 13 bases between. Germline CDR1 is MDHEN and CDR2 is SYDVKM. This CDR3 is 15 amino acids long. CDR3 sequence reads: CASRPTTRSTDTQYF. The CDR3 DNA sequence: TGTGCCAGCAGGCCAACTACCCGAAGCACAGATACGCAGTATTTT.

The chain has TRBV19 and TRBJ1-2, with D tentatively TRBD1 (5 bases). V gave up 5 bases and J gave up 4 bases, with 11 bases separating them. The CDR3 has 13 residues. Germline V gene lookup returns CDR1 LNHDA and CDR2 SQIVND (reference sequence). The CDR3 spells CASSGGRSYGYTF. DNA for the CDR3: TGTGCCAGTAGTGGGGGACGGAGCTATGGCTACACCTTC.